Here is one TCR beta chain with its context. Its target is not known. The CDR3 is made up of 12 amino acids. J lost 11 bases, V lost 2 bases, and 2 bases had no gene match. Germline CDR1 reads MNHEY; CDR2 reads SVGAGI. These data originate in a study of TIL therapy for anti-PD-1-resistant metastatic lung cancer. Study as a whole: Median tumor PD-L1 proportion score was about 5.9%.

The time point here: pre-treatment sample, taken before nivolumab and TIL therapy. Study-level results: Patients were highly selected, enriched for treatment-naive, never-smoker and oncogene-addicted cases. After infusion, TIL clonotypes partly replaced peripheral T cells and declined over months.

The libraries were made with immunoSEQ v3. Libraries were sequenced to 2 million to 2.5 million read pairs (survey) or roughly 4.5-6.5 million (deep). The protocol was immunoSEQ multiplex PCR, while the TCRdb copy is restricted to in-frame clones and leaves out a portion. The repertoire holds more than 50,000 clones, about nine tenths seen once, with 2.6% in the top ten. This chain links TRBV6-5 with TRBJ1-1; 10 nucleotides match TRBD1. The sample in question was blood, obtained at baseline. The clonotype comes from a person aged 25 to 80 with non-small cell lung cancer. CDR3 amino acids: CASSYPGQGAFF. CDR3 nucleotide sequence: TGTGCCAGCAGTTACCCGGGACAGGGGGCTTTCTTT.